This entry lists 8 T cell receptor beta chains sequenced from one sample in a study of blood T cells in healthy people across ages. A second PCR of 7 to 11 cycles used a sample-barcoded 5' primer and a J-beta primer mix. TCRdb fed the 5' RACE reads into MiXCR, producing one record per CDR3 protein. The sample consists of 1.6 million or so distinct CDR3 sequences, 30% to 40% of them appearing once. Source material: blood. Source of these receptors: a woman aged 25 to 39 in good health.

V gene TRBV28 combines with J gene TRBJ2-1; weak D call: TRBD2 (7 bases). Germline CDR1 MDHEN, CDR2 SYDVKM. The CDR3 is 16 residues long. V was cut by 5 bases and J by 0 bases, with 14 bases left in between. CDR3 region: CASSGGAGFSYNEQFF. CDR3 nucleotides: TGTGCCAGCAGTGGGGGGGCAGGATTCTCCTACAATGAGCAGTTCTTC.

This clonotype appeared a few times. The J gene is TRBJ2-7, the V gene TRBV12-3 or TRBV12-4, with D hard to call. The CDR3 sequence is 13 residues long. Trimming took 4 bases from V and 5 from J, leaving 12 bases between them. This chain's CDR3 is CASSSGTLDEQYF. The CDR3 nucleotides read TGTGCCAGCAGTTCTGGAACCCTGGACGAGCAGTACTTC.

This chain joins TRBV21-1 and TRBJ2-4; the D call of TRBD2 is as the table states it, not checked on the DNA. Near its end, the DNA agrees better with TRBJ2-7, so the J call may be wrong. TRBV21-1 constitutes a pseudogene. There are 15 residues in the CDR3. The CDR3 here is CASMRLATRRHEQYF. The CDR3 DNA reads as TGTGCCAGCATGCGACTAGCAACGAGGCGCCACGAGCAGTACTTC.

This clonotype was detected a few times. The chain combines TRBV11-3 with TRBJ2-4, with D perhaps TRBD1 (9 bases). The J call could be wrong; TRBJ2-7 is a better fit for the DNA end. The germline CDR1 and CDR2 sequences are SGHNT and YENEEA. This CDR3 comprises 16 residues. The CDR3 region is CASSFLAGTGFHEQYF. For the CDR3, the DNA is TGTGCCAGCAGCTTTTTAGCGGGGACAGGGTTCCACGAGCAGTACTTC.

The chain couples TRBV13 to TRBJ1-1, with 7 bases aligning to TRBD1. CDR1 is PRHDT and CDR2 is FYEKMQ in the germline V gene (reference sequence). V shed 3 bases and J 3 bases; nucleotides not matched to a gene: 10. The CDR3 length is 16 residues. The CDR3 DNA sequence: TGTGCCAGCAGCTTCCTAAGACCGACAGGGCACACTGAAGCTTTCTTT. Encoded protein: CASSFLRPTGHTEAFF.

This sequence joins TRBV4-1 and TRBJ2-5, with TRBD2 matching 9 bases. The CDR3 sequence is 16 residues long. V was clipped by 0 bases and J by 5 bases; unmatched bases: 7. CDR1 is MGHRA and CDR2 is YSYEKL in the germline V gene. CDR3 residues: CASSQEREGPRETQYF. CDR3 coding DNA: TGCGCCAGCAGCCAAGAGCGGGAGGGCCCGCGGGAGACCCAGTACTTC.

The J gene is TRBJ2-3, the V gene TRBV7-3, with a possible D match to TRBD1 (6 bases). Trimming took off 0 bases at V and 14 bases at J, with 15 bases between the two ends. This CDR3 is built from 13 residues. CDR1 is SGHTA, CDR2 FQGTGA, per germline. CDR3 bases: TGTGCCAGCAGCTTAACAGGGGGTAGCAATCCGTATTTT. Protein sequence: CASSLTGGSNPYF.

At least ten counts were recorded for this clonotype. The chain uses TRBV30 and TRBJ1-2, with D unresolved. The CDR3 totals 12 residues. The V gene's germline CDR1 is GTSNPN and CDR2 SVGIG (reference sequence). Trimming took 3 bases from V and 5 from J, leaving 10 bases between them. The CDR3 DNA sequence: TGTGCCTGGAGCGGCAGGTTTTATGGCTACACCTTC. The encoded protein is CAWSGRFYGYTF.